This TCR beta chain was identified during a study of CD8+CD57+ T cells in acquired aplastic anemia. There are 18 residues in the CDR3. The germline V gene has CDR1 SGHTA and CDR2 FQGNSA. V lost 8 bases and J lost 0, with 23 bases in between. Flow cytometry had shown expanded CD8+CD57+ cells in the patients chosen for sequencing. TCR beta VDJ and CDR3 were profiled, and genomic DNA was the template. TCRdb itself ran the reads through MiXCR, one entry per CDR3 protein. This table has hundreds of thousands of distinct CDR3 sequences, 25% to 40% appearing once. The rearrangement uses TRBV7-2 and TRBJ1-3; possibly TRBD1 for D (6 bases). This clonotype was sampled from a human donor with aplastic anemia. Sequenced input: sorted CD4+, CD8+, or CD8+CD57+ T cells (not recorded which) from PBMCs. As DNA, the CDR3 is TGTGCCAGCTCTTACCGACGAGGGGGTCCCGACTCTGGAAACACCATATATTTT. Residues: CASSYRRGGPDSGNTIYF. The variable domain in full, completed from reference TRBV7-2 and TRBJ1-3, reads GAGVSQSPSNKVTEKGKDVELRCDPISGHTALYWYRQSLGQGLEFLIYFQGNSAPDKSGLPSDRFSAERTGGSVSTLTIQRTQQEDSAVYLCASSYRRGGPDSGNTIYFGEGSWLTVV.